One and the same sample provided the 24 T cell receptor beta chains below, sequenced in a study of vaccination effects on CD4 cells after COVID-19. The repertoire was sequenced with immunoSEQ multiplex PCR; TCRdb's copy has only in-frame clones and lacks some. Seen here are roughly 33,000 clones, about 80% observed once, and the top ten hold more than 25%. Viral peptide pools were used in the ViraFEST assay to expand antigen-specific CD4+ T cells, and sequencing came afterward. Following an approximately eleven-day culture, CD4+ T cells were purified. Vaccine recipients had no previous SARS-CoV-2 infection; their nucleocapsid antibodies were negative. No antigens are known for them. Sequencing used CD4+ T cells from PBMCs cultured with HCoV-OC43 spike peptides, obtained before COVID-19 vaccination. The subset is: HCoV-OC43 spike overlapping peptide pool stimulation. The receptor set was obtained from a human donor who received a COVID-19 vaccine.

This sequence joins TRBV28 and TRBJ2-1; the D call may be TRBD1 or TRBD2 (5 bases each). The CDR3 runs to 16 residues. Germline CDR1 MDHEN, CDR2 SYDVKM. V shed 6 bases and J shed 4 bases, with 19 bases lying between them. The CDR3 sequence is CASSPYPGTDYNEQFF. The CDR3 DNA follows: TGTGCCAGCAGCCCCTACCCCGGGACCGATTACAATGAGCAGTTCTTC.

This clone is labeled as medium-sized. The V gene is TRBV21-1, the J gene TRBJ2-7; the table names TRBD2, a call not compared with the DNA. TRBV21-1 represents a pseudogene. CDR3 size: 14 residues. CDR3 DNA: TGTGCCAGCAGCAAAACCCTAGCGGGGGTGGAGCAGTACTTC. It specifies CASSKTLAGVEQYF.

Only one count was recorded for this clone. This chain joins TRBV3-1 (or the pseudogene TRBV3-2) and TRBJ1-3, with 7 bases lining up with TRBD1. V shed 3 bases and J 0 bases; nucleotides not matched to a gene: 5. CDR3 size: 16 residues. CDR1 and CDR2 from the germline V gene are LGHDT and YNNKEL (reference sequence). CDR3: CASSHLYRGSGNTIYF. The DNA for the CDR3 is TGTGCCAGCAGCCATCTATACAGGGGCTCTGGAAACACCATATATTTT.

V and J are TRBV10-3 and TRBJ2-1; D ambiguous. This CDR3 has 17 residues. The germline V gene has CDR1 ENHRY and CDR2 SYGVKD. Trimming took off 6 bases at V and 2 bases at J, with 20 bases between the two ends. Here the CDR3 reads CAISASGPRRTYNEQFF. The DNA for the CDR3 is TGTGCCATCAGCGCCTCCGGACCCCGACGGACCTACAATGAGCAGTTCTTC.

This chain links TRBV19 with TRBJ1-1; D not resolved. V dropped 6 bases and J dropped 1 base, with 12 bases sitting between them. From germline, CDR1 is LNHDA and CDR2 SQIVND (reference sequence). There are 14 residues in the CDR3. CDR3 protein: CASRGRIGNTEAFF. The CDR3 bases are TGTGCCAGTAGGGGAAGGATTGGGAACACTGAAGCTTTCTTT.

The chain is built from TRBV7-9 and TRBJ1-2; 8 bases match TRBD1. CDR1 SEHNR and CDR2 FQNEAQ come from the germline V gene (reference sequence). With 5 bases clipped from V and 6 bases from J, the junction kept 5 bases outside the gene matches. CDR3 length: 13 residues. CDR3 amino acids: CASSPDRGHGYTF. The CDR3 DNA follows: TGTGCCAGCAGCCCCGACAGGGGTCATGGCTACACCTTC.

The chain joins TRBV6-5 to TRBJ1-1; D unclear. From germline, CDR1 is MNHEY and CDR2 SVGAGI. V was shortened by 6 bases and J by 5 bases, with 13 bases between the two germline ends. The CDR3 has 13 residues. CDR3 amino acids: CASRGTTGTEAFF. Here the CDR3 DNA reads TGTGCCAGCAGGGGTACTACCGGGACTGAAGCTTTCTTT.

The V and J genes are TRBV6-1 and TRBJ1-5; no clear D. CDR3 length equals 13 residues. Germline V gene lookup returns CDR1 MNHNS and CDR2 SASEGT. V was trimmed by 2 bases and J by 6 bases, leaving 8 bases between them. CDR3 sequence (DNA): TGTGCCAGCAGTGAAAAAGGGTCTCAGCCCCAGCATTTT. Its protein is CASSEKGSQPQHF.

This clone is medium-sized (0.01 to 0.1%). CDR3 sequence: CASSLRGGTEAFF. The CDR3 nucleotides are TGTGCCAGCAGCCTGAGAGGGGGCACTGAAGCTTTCTTT. This chain connects TRBV3-1 (or the pseudogene TRBV3-2) to TRBJ1-1; TRBD1 is a possible D gene (6 bases). Trimming shortened V by 4 bases and J by 4 bases, and 10 bases separated the two germline ends. The CDR3 is made up of 13 amino acids. Germline CDR1 is LGHDT and CDR2 is YNNKEL (reference sequence).

The V call is TRBV11-1, the J call TRBJ2-3; D is undetermined. Germline values: CDR1 SGHAT, CDR2 FQDESV (reference sequence). Trimming stripped 1 base from V and 4 bases from J, with 6 bases between. This CDR3 contains 13 residues. The CDR3 region has the DNA TGTGCCAGCAGCTTAGGGCCCGCAGATACGCAGTATTTT. This gives the protein CASSLGPADTQYF.

This rearrangement joins TRBV21-1 to TRBJ2-7; TRBD1 is taken as the D call from the table, unchecked against the DNA. TRBV21-1 is noted as a pseudogene. The CDR3 is made up of 15 amino acids. As DNA, the CDR3 is TGTGCCAGCAGCAAAGCGAAGGACAGAACCTACGAGCAGTACTTC. Protein sequence: CASSKAKDRTYEQYF.

V gene TRBV9 combines with J gene TRBJ2-5, with 9 bases lining up with TRBD2. Germline V gene sequence: CDR1 SGDLS, CDR2 YYNGEE. Trimming took 4 bases from V and 3 from J; bases not matched to a gene: 10. This CDR3 is 16 amino acids long. CDR3 residues: CASSTRPSGGKETQYF. The CDR3 nucleotides read TGTGCCAGCAGCACTCGGCCCAGCGGGGGGAAAGAGACCCAGTACTTC.

In its sample, this clone was seen a few times. The rearrangement uses TRBV20-1 and TRBJ1-2; tentative D call: TRBD1 (5 bases). The germline V and J ends were trimmed by 3 bases and 2 bases, with 10 bases remaining between them. The CDR3 length is 13 residues. Germline loops: CDR1 DFQATT, CDR2 SNEGSKA (reference sequence). The CDR3 coding sequence is TGCAGTGCTAGTAAGGCAGGGAACTATGGCTACACCTTC. Protein: CSASKAGNYGYTF.

The rearrangement uses TRBV6-5 and TRBJ1-5; 7 bases line up with TRBD1. Germline V CDR1 and CDR2: MNHEY, SVGAGI. J was trimmed by 1 base and V by 6 bases; bases with no gene match: 6. The CDR3 extends over 15 amino acids. DNA of the CDR3: TGTGCCAGCAGCCTGACAGGGAACAGCAATCAGCCCCAGCATTTT. This sequence encodes CASSLTGNSNQPQHF.

The sample holds a few counts of this clone. The chain employs TRBV6-6 and TRBJ2-7; unclear D gene. V was shortened by 0 bases and J by 1 base, with 7 bases between the two germline ends. CDR1 MNHNY and CDR2 SVGAGI come from the germline V gene (reference sequence). This CDR3 has 14 amino acids. CDR3 loop: CASSYSSDSYEQYF. The CDR3, as DNA: TGTGCCAGCAGTTACTCGTCGGATTCCTACGAGCAGTACTTC.

This clone has a handful of counts. This sequence joins TRBV7-2 and TRBJ2-2; 11 bases fit TRBD2. J was trimmed by 4 bases and V by 4 bases; bases with no gene match: 5. The CDR3 is 16 residues long. Germline V CDR1 and CDR2: SGHTA, FQGNSA. The CDR3 reads CASSSSGTSGTGELFF. CDR3 DNA sequence: TGTGCCAGCAGCTCTTCCGGGACTAGCGGCACCGGGGAGCTGTTTTTT.

The rearrangement links TRBV28 to TRBJ2-2; TRBD2 is a possible D gene (5 bases). Between the trimmed V and J ends, which lost 2 bases and 9 bases, there was a span of 7 bases. The germline V gene encodes CDR1 MDHEN and CDR2 SYDVKM. The CDR3 loop spans 12 amino acids. In DNA, the CDR3 is TGTGCCAGCAGTTTACCCGGGAGGGAGCTGTTTTTT. Translating gives CASSLPGRELFF.

J is TRBJ2-5 and V is TRBV10-3; 7 nucleotides line up with TRBD1. Per the germline V gene, CDR1 is ENHRY and CDR2 is SYGVKD. This CDR3 is 15 amino acids long. Losses at the gene ends were 5 bases for V and 4 bases for J; bases not matched to a gene: 10. For the CDR3, the DNA is TGTGCCATCAGTAGGAAGGTCACAGGGGCAGAGACCCAGTACTTC. Translated: CAISRKVTGAETQYF.

In its sample, this clone was seen a few times. This chain uses TRBV5-1 with TRBJ1-2, with no clear D. The germline V gene has CDR1 SGHRS and CDR2 YFSETQ. The CDR3 covers 13 residues. V was shortened by 4 bases and J by 4 bases, with 11 bases between the two germline ends. CDR3 nucleotides: TGCGCCAGCAGCCCAGCTCGTGGCTATGGCTACACCTTC. It is translated as CASSPARGYGYTF.

This chain uses TRBV6-5 with TRBJ2-7; 12 nucleotides agree with TRBD2. Trimming cost V 7 bases and J 4 bases; bases outside gene matches: 8. The CDR3 runs 15 residues. CDR1 and CDR2 from the germline V gene are MNHEY and SVGAGI. The CDR3 spells CASTLTSGSPYEQYF. In DNA form, the CDR3 reads TGTGCCAGCACCCTGACTAGCGGGAGTCCGTACGAGCAGTACTTC.

The chain recombines TRBV28 with TRBJ1-4; D is undetermined. The CDR3 has 14 residues. V was cut by 4 bases and J by 5 bases, with 11 bases left in between. Germline CDR1 and CDR2: MDHEN and SYDVKM. The CDR3 DNA reads TGTGCCAGCAGTTATAGACCGAAAAATGAAAAACTGTTTTTT. This encodes CASSYRPKNEKLFF.

The V call is TRBV27, the J call TRBJ1-5; D unclear. The germline gives CDR1 MNHEY, CDR2 SMNVEV (reference sequence). The CDR3 contains 12 residues. V lost 8 bases to trimming and J lost 4 bases, with 9 bases between them. The DNA for the CDR3 is TGTGCCAGCCTCGAGGTGAATCAGCCCCAGCATTTT. As protein: CASLEVNQPQHF.

The genes are TRBV4-3 and TRBJ1-1, with D possibly matching TRBD1 (6 bases). Germline V lookup: CDR1 LGHNA, CDR2 YSLEER. Trimming stripped 0 bases from V and 3 bases from J, with 11 bases between. This CDR3 region has 15 residues. The CDR3 reads CASSQDTGRDTEAFF. CDR3 bases: TGCGCCAGCAGCCAAGATACAGGGAGGGACACTGAAGCTTTCTTT.

The rearrangement joins TRBV25-1 to TRBJ1-6, with 10 bases lining up with TRBD1. The CDR3 spans 16 residues. V lost 2 bases and J lost 11; bases outside the gene matches: 9. CDR1 is MGHDK and CDR2 is SYGVNS in the germline V gene. DNA for the CDR3: TGTGCCAGCAGTGAAGTGGGCGGACAGGGGGGAACACCCCTCCACTTT. Translated: CASSEVGGQGGTPLHF.